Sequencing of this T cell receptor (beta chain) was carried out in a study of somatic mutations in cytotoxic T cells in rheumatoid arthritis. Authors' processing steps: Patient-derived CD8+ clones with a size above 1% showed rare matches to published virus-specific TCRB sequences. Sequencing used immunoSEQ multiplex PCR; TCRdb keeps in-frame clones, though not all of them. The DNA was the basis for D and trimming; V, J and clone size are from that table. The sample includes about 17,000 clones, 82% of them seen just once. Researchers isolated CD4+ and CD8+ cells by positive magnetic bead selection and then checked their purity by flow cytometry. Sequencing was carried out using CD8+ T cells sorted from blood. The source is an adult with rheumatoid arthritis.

The CDR3 spells CASSSAPGRNYGYTF. Written as DNA, the CDR3 is TGTGCCAGCAGCTCTGCCCCGGGACGGAACTATGGCTACACCTTC. The gene calls are TRBV27 and TRBJ1-2; a possible D gene is TRBD1 (5 bases). The CDR3 covers 15 residues. Germline CDR1 MNHEY, CDR2 SMNVEV (reference sequence). V lost 6 bases to trimming and J lost 2 bases, with 16 bases between them.